One sample yielded the 14 T cell receptor beta chains listed below, sequenced in a study of T cell clones after liver transplantation. Assay: immunoSEQ multiplex PCR; the TCRdb copy retains only in-frame clones and omits some. Of about 51,000 clones listed, 85% to 90% are singletons. Sequencing used CD8+ T cells from blood, obtained 12 months after liver transplant. The source of these receptors is a human patient who received a liver transplant. Some T cells may be graft donor cells.

V and J are TRBV5-1 and TRBJ1-1; D is possibly TRBD1 (5 bases). The CDR3 covers 14 residues. Germline V lookup: CDR1 SGHRS, CDR2 YFSETQ. Deletions cut 4 bases from V and 0 bases from J, with 10 bases between. CDR3: CASSEGRMNTEAFF. The CDR3 DNA sequence: TGCGCCAGCAGCGAGGGACGGATGAACACTGAAGCTTTCTTT.

This clone is a singleton in its sample. CDR3 DNA sequence: TGCAGCGTACCAGGGGATTACACCTTC. It translates to CSVPGDYTF. This chain uses TRBV29-1 with TRBJ1-2; D perhaps matches TRBD1 (6 bases). CDR1 is SQVTM and CDR2 is ANQGSEA in the germline V gene. Between the trimmed V and J ends, which lost 6 bases and 11 bases, there was a span of 10 bases. The CDR3 length is 9 residues.

The V gene is TRBV28, the J gene TRBJ2-1, with TRBD1 matching 8 bases. The CDR3 extends over 15 amino acids. Germline CDR1 and CDR2: MDHEN and SYDVKM. V lost 5 bases and J lost 0; bases outside the gene matches: 3. This chain's CDR3 is CASSRTGNSYNEQFF. The CDR3 DNA follows: TGTGCCAGCAGTCGGACAGGGAACTCCTACAATGAGCAGTTCTTC.

The chain joins TRBV4-1 to TRBJ2-7, with TRBD1 as a possible D gene (6 bases). Deletions cut 0 bases from V and 5 bases from J, with 11 bases between. The CDR3 sequence is 14 residues long. Germline CDR1 reads MGHRA; CDR2 reads YSYEKL. The CDR3 here is CASSQDQGWNEQYF. In DNA, the CDR3 is TGCGCCAGCAGCCAAGACCAGGGGTGGAACGAGCAGTACTTC.

This clone occurred a few times. The rearrangement uses TRBV13 and TRBJ1-1, with D perhaps matching TRBD1 (5 bases). Looked up from germline, CDR1 is PRHDT and CDR2 is FYEKMQ (reference sequence). This CDR3 is built from 14 residues. The germline V and J ends were trimmed by 6 bases and 4 bases, with 15 bases remaining between them. The CDR3 region is CASRTFGGTTEAFF. CDR3 in DNA: TGTGCCAGCAGGACTTTCGGGGGAACCACTGAAGCTTTCTTT.

The chain uses TRBV30 and TRBJ1-1, with 9 bases identical to TRBD1. After removal of 3 bases from V and 5 bases from J, the junction contained 4 bases not matched to a gene. This CDR3 contains 13 residues. Germline CDR1 reads GTSNPN; CDR2 reads SVGIG (reference sequence). The CDR3 coding sequence is TGTGCCTGGAGGTGGACAGGGGAAACTGAAGCTTTCTTT. This gives the protein CAWRWTGETEAFF.

The chain carries TRBV5-6 and TRBJ2-7; the D gene is possibly TRBD2 (5 bases). This CDR3 is 13 amino acids long. The V gene's germline CDR1 is SGHDT and CDR2 YYEEEE. Trimming removed 4 bases at V and 2 bases at J, with 10 bases between. CDR3: CASSPSGTYEQYF. The CDR3 coding sequence is TGTGCCAGCAGCCCGAGCGGAACCTACGAGCAGTACTTC.

The chain employs TRBV14 and TRBJ1-2, with a possible D match to TRBD1 (6 bases). Germline CDR1 is SGHDN and CDR2 is FVKESK. The CDR3 has 13 amino acids. V gave up 4 bases and J gave up 7 bases, with 13 bases separating them. CDR3 nucleotides: TGTGCCAGCAGCCTCACCACAGGGTTTGGCTACACCTTC. It codes for CASSLTTGFGYTF.

V is TRBV15 and J is TRBJ2-1; D perhaps matches TRBD2 (5 bases). Per germline, CDR1 LNHNV and CDR2 YYDKDF (reference sequence). The V end lost 0 bases, the J end lost 7 bases, and 13 bases lay between the germline ends. The CDR3 is made up of 15 amino acids. As DNA, the CDR3 is TGTGCCACCAGCAGAGATCGGGGATCGGGAAATGAGCAGTTCTTC. Translated, it gives CATSRDRGSGNEQFF.

The chain recombines TRBV28 with TRBJ2-1, with 10 nucleotides matching TRBD2. From germline, CDR1 is MDHEN and CDR2 SYDVKM. This CDR3 comprises 20 residues. Germline trimming cut 3 bases from V and 0 bases from J; bases unmatched to any gene: 14. The CDR3 reads CASSFPLAGSGRSSYNEQFF. The CDR3 nucleotides are TGTGCCAGCAGTTTCCCCCTTGCAGGTAGCGGGAGGAGCTCCTACAATGAGCAGTTCTTC.

This sequence joins TRBV7-9 and TRBJ2-7; TRBD2 agrees at 7 bases. This CDR3 region has 13 residues. The J segment lost 3 bases and the V segment lost 5 bases, leaving 4 bases of the junction unmatched. Germline CDR1 SEHNR, CDR2 FQNEAQ (reference sequence). CDR3 loop: CASSPSGGYEQYF. The CDR3 DNA reads TGTGCCAGCAGCCCCTCGGGAGGCTACGAGCAGTACTTC.

This sequence joins TRBV19 and TRBJ2-7; 9 bases match TRBD2. CDR3 size: 15 residues. Germline V gene sequence: CDR1 LNHDA, CDR2 SQIVND (reference sequence). After removal of 3 bases from V and 1 base from J, the junction contained 4 bases not matched to a gene. The CDR3 sequence: CASSMTSGYSYEQYF. The CDR3 region has the DNA TGTGCCAGTAGTATGACTAGCGGCTATTCCTACGAGCAGTACTTC.

This clone showed up just once. V and J are TRBV9 and TRBJ1-5; D not certain. From germline, CDR1 is SGDLS and CDR2 YYNGEE. V lost 3 bases and J 2 bases, leaving 9 bases between the germline ends. The CDR3 has 14 amino acids. In nucleotides, the CDR3 is TGTGCCAGCAGCGCTGACAACCGCAATCAGCCCCAGCATTTT. This codes for CASSADNRNQPQHF. Looking up the rest from reference TRBV9 and TRBJ1-5 gives the full variable domain: DSGVTQTPKHLITATGQRVTLRCSPRSGDLSVYWYQQSLDQGLQFLIQYYNGEERAKGNILERFSAQQFPDLHSELNLSSLELGDSALYFCASSADNRNQPQHFGDGTRLSIL.

The chain joins TRBV28 to TRBJ2-7; TRBD2 agrees at 10 bases. Per germline, CDR1 MDHEN and CDR2 SYDVKM. The CDR3 runs 17 residues. The trim removed 8 bases at V and 1 base at J, leaving 14 bases unmatched. The CDR3 DNA reads TGTGCCAGCCGATCACTCGAAGCACTAGCGGGATCCTACGAGCAGTACTTC. Translation gives CASRSLEALAGSYEQYF.